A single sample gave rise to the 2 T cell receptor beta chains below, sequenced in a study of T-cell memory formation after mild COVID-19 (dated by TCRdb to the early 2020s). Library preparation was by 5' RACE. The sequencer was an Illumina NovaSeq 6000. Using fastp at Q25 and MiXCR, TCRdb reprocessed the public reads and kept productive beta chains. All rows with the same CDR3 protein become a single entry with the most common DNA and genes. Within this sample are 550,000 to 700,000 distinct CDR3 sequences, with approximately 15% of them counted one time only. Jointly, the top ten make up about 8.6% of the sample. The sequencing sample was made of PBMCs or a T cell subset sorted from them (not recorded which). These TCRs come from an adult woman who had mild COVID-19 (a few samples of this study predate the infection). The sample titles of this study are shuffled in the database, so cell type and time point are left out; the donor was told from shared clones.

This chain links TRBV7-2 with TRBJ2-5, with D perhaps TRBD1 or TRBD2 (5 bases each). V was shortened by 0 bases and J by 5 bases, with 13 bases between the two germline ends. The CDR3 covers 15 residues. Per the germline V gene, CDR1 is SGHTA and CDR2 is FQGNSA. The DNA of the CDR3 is TGTGCCAGCAGCTTAGCCGGGACCCCGTGGGAGACCCAGTACTTC. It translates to CASSLAGTPWETQYF.

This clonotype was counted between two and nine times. The CDR3 sequence is CASSRSPRGAFF. Written as DNA, the CDR3 is TGTGCCAGCAGCCGATCACCCCGAGGAGCTTTCTTT. The rearrangement joins TRBV3-1 to TRBJ1-1; D gene unclear. Germline assignment: CDR1 LGHDT and CDR2 YNNKEL (reference sequence). Trimming shortened V by 4 bases and J by 10 bases, and 13 bases separated the two germline ends. The CDR3 covers 12 residues.